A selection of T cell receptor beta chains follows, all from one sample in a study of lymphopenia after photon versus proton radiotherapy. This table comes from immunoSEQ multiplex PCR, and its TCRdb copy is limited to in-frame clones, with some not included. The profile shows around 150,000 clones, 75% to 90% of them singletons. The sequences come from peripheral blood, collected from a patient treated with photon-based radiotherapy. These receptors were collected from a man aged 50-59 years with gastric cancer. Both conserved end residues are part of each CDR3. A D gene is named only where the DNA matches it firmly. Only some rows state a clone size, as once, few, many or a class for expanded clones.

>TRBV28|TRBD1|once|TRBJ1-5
CASSSSGTGGYYQPQHF
TGTGCCAGCAGTTCCTCCGGGACAGGGGGCTATTATCAGCCCCAGCATTTT
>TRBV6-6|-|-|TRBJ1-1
CASSRNRAEAFF
TGTGCCAGCAGTCGAAATAGGGCTGAAGCTTTCTTT
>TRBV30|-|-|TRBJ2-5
CAWSFGSQRTQYF
TGTGCCTGGAGTTTCGGCAGCCAACGGACCCAGTACTTC
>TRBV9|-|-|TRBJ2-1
CASSVDRLSYNEQFF
TGTGCCAGCAGCGTTGACAGGCTCTCCTACAATGAGCAGTTCTTC
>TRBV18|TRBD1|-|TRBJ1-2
CASSRGGDRNYGYTF
TGTGCCAGCTCACGAGGAGGGGACAGGAACTATGGCTACACCTTC
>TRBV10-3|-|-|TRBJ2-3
CAISPDSRTQYF
TGTGCCATCAGTCCGGACAGTAGAACGCAGTATTTT
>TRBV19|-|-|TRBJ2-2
CASNIRRGTGELFF
TGTGCCAGTAACATCCGGAGGGGGACCGGGGAGCTGTTTTTT
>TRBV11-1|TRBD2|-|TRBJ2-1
CASREREYNEQFF
TGTGCCAGCAGGGAGCGGGAGTACAATGAGCAGTTCTTC
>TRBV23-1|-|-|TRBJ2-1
CASSRDEQFF
TGCGCCAGCAGTCGGGATGAGCAGTTCTTC
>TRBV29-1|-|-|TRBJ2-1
CSVVGQSSYNEQFF
TGCAGCGTTGTTGGGCAGAGCTCCTACAATGAGCAGTTCTTC
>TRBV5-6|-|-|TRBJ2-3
CASSLSRDRIMYSTDTQYF
TGTGCCAGCAGCTTGTCCCGGGACCGAATTATGTACAGCACAGATACGCAGTATTTT
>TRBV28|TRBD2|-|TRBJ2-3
CASSHQGLAGFDTQYF
TGTGCCAGCAGTCACCAGGGACTAGCGGGATTTGATACGCAGTATTTT
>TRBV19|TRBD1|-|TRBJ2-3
CASSSSQGARSTDTQYF
TGTGCCAGTAGTTCCTCACAGGGGGCGCGGTCCACAGATACGCAGTATTTT
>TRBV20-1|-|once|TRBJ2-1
CSAWDNEQFF
TGCAGTGCTTGGGATAATGAGCAGTTCTTC
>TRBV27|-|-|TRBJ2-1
CASSLGGGGLAGVRRNEQFF
TGTGCCAGCAGTTTGGGGGGTGGGGGGCTGGCGGGAGTGAGGAGGAATGAGCAGTTCTTC
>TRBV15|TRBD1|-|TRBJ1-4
CATSRDGGTGDEKLFF
TGTGCCACCAGCAGAGATGGTGGGACAGGGGATGAAAAACTGTTTTTT
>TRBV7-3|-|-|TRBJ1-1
CASSLSGRGNTEAFF
TGTGCCAGCAGCTTATCGGGCAGGGGGAACACTGAAGCTTTCTTT
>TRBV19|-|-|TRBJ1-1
CASARETTEAFF
TGTGCCAGCGCCAGGGAAACGACTGAAGCTTTCTTT
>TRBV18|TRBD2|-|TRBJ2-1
CASSPFTGGPGYNEQFF
TGTGCCAGCTCACCATTTACGGGAGGGCCTGGATACAATGAGCAGTTCTTC
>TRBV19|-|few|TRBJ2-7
CASSWDTSYEQYF
TGTGCCAGTAGTTGGGACACCTCCTACGAGCAGTACTTC
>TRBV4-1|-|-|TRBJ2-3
CASSHGGTGDTQYF
TGCGCCAGCAGCCACGGCGGGACGGGAGATACGCAGTATTTT
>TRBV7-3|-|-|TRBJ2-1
CASSLDRLNEQFF
TGTGCCAGCAGCTTGGACAGACTCAATGAGCAGTTCTTC
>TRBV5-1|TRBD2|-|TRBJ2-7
CASSIPLAGVQYF
TGCGCCAGCAGCATACCCCTAGCGGGAGTGCAGTACTTC
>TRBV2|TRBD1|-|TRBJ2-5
CASSALDRGQETQYF
TGTGCCAGCAGTGCTTTGGACAGGGGACAAGAGACCCAGTACTTC
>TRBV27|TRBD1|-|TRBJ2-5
CASSLKGMGDRRQETQYF
TGTGCCAGCAGTTTAAAGGGGATGGGGGACAGACGACAAGAGACCCAGTACTTC
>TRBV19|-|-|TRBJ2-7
CASSTRAAESYEQYF
TGTGCCAGTAGTACCCGGGCCGCTGAATCCTACGAGCAGTACTTC
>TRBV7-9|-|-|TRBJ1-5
CASSLGRASNQPQHF
TGTGCCAGCAGCTTAGGCCGGGCCAGCAATCAGCCCCAGCATTTT
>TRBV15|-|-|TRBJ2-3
CATSSLGPDPTDTQYF
TGTGCCACCAGCTCATTGGGACCAGACCCCACAGATACGCAGTATTTT
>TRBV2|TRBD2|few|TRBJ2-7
CASSGYSGVPYEQYF
TGTGCCAGCAGTGGGTATAGCGGGGTCCCCTACGAGCAGTACTTC
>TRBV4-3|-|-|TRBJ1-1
CASSQDRGWSTEAFF
TGCGCCAGCAGCCAAGATAGGGGTTGGAGCACTGAAGCTTTCTTT
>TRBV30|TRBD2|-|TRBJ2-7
CAWSVGRADEQYF
TGTGCCTGGAGTGTCGGGAGGGCCGACGAGCAGTACTTC
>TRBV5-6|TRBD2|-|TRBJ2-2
CASSWLAGANTGELFF
TGTGCCAGCAGCTGGTTAGCGGGAGCGAACACCGGGGAGCTGTTTTTT
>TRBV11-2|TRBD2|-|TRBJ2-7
CASSPIGRTSGNPYEQYF
TGTGCCAGCAGCCCAATTGGAAGGACTAGCGGGAACCCCTACGAGCAGTACTTC
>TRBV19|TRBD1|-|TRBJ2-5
CASSIGDRRETQYF
TGTGCCAGTAGTATTGGGGACAGAAGGGAGACCCAGTACTTC
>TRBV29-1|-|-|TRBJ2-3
CSVEDRAASTDTQYF
TGCAGCGTTGAAGATCGAGCGGCTAGCACAGATACGCAGTATTTT
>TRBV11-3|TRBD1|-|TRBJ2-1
CASSSWDRGYNEQFF
TGTGCCAGCAGTTCATGGGACAGGGGTTACAATGAGCAGTTCTTC
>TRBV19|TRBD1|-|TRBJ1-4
CASRTGTNEKLFF
TGTGCCAGCCGGACAGGAACTAATGAAAAACTGTTTTTT